The clone carrying this TCR beta chain was seen just once. The treatment was: some 19 received Ad26.COV2.S at low or high dose, single or two shots; 5 received placebo; per-sample allocation not given. On day 63 after the first injection, vaccine and placebo recipients gave samples. This specimen belongs to a study of Ad26.COV2.S vaccination and SARS-CoV-2 variants. Sequencing was performed with immunoSEQ multiplex PCR; in TCRdb, only in-frame clones are kept and a portion is missing. Of 300,000 to 350,000 clones detected, around four fifths appear once; the ten largest clones hold roughly 2%. Germline CDR1 SQVTM, CDR2 ANQGSEA. V lost 8 bases to trimming and J lost 0 bases; unmatched junction nucleotides: 6. CDR3 length: 14 amino acids.

This clonotype was obtained from a person aged 18-60 years who received the Ad26.COV2.S COVID-19 vaccine or a placebo. The input for sequencing was peripheral blood, taken in a trial of Ad26.COV2.S vaccine versus placebo. The chain employs TRBV29-1 and TRBJ2-2; 7 bases agree with TRBD1. The CDR3 region has the DNA TGCAGCATCGCGCAGGGGGCGAACACCGGGGAGCTGTTTTTT. Encoded protein: CSIAQGANTGELFF.